These 3 T cell receptor beta chains were sequenced from one sample in a study of blood T cell repertoires in COVID-19. Sequencing was performed with immunoSEQ multiplex PCR; in TCRdb, only in-frame clones are kept and a portion is missing. This table has over 200,000 clones, about 85% appearing once. Sequencing was carried out using PBMCs or T cells enriched from blood (not recorded which). Receptor source: a young man who had recovered from COVID-19.

This clone was found once. The rearrangement joins TRBV2 to TRBJ2-2; TRBD2 is a possible D gene (6 bases). Germline CDR1 reads SNHLY; CDR2 reads FYNNEI. The CDR3 totals 15 residues. The ends were cut back, 7 bases at V and 0 bases at J, with 12 bases in the middle. CDR3 nucleotides: TGTGCCAGCAAACCACTAGCCTCGAACACCGGGGAGCTGTTTTTT. Its protein product is CASKPLASNTGELFF.

CDR3 protein: CASSQEGPGQRNTIYF. CDR3 bases: TGTGCCAGCAGCCAAGAAGGCCCGGGACAGCGAAACACCATATATTTT. The V call is TRBV3-1 (or the pseudogene TRBV3-2), the J call TRBJ1-3; 7 nucleotides align to TRBD1. The CDR3 sequence is 16 residues long. Trimming took 0 bases from V and 5 from J; bases not matched to a gene: 7. Germline V gene data show CDR1 as LGHDT and CDR2 as YNNKEL (reference sequence).

This sequence joins TRBV5-4 and TRBJ2-1; TRBD1 matches 10 bases. The length of the CDR3 is 16 residues. V lost 4 bases, J lost 7 bases, and 11 bases stayed unmatched. Germline-derived CDR1 and CDR2 are SGHNT and YYREEE (reference sequence). The CDR3 region has the DNA TGTGCCAGCAGCCCGTCCCCGGGACAGGGGTGGAATGAGCAGTTCTTC. It codes for CASSPSPGQGWNEQFF. The full variable domain, completed using reference TRBV5-4 and TRBJ2-1, is ETGVTQSPTHLIKTRGQQVTLRCSSQSGHNTVSWYQQALGQGPQFIFQYYREEENGRGNFPPRFSGLQFPNYSSELNVNALELDDSALYLCASSPSPGQGWNEQFFGPGTRLTVL.